This T cell receptor (beta chain) was captured in a study of shared clonotypes between healthy human individuals. The method was immunoSEQ multiplex PCR; TCRdb's version includes in-frame clones alone and lacks a portion of them. The sample contains 1,500,000 or so clones, approximately 97% of which appear only once. Study results and caveats: Non-shared clonotypes were found to have lower generation probabilities than the clonotypes that were shared by all four of the sorted-subset donors.

Details on this clone: Its matching antigen is unknown.

Each of the donors was a healthy adult who was HIV-negative and had not had a recent acute infection or vaccination. Within Nashville, Tennessee resided all donors, each a Caucasian adult. The sample comprised naive CD4+ T cells sorted from blood. Regarding subset: CD45RA+ positively selected. The origin of this receptor is a man aged 25 to 40 in good health.

The CDR3: CASSLDVRTYEQYF. As DNA, the CDR3 is TGTGCCAGCAGCTTAGACGTGAGAACCTACGAGCAGTACTTC. V usage is TRBV7-8 and J usage is TRBJ2-7; D gene uncertain. V dropped 1 base and J dropped 2 bases, with 9 bases sitting between them. The CDR3 consists of 14 residues. From germline, CDR1 is SGHVS and CDR2 FQNEAQ. The complete variable domain, with remaining parts taken from reference TRBV7-8 and TRBJ2-7, reads GAGVSQSPRYKVAKRGQDVALRCDPISGHVSLFWYQQALGQGPEFLTYFQNEAQLDKSGLPSDRFFAERPEGSVSTLKIQRTQQEDSAVYLCASSLDVRTYEQYFGPGTRLTVT.